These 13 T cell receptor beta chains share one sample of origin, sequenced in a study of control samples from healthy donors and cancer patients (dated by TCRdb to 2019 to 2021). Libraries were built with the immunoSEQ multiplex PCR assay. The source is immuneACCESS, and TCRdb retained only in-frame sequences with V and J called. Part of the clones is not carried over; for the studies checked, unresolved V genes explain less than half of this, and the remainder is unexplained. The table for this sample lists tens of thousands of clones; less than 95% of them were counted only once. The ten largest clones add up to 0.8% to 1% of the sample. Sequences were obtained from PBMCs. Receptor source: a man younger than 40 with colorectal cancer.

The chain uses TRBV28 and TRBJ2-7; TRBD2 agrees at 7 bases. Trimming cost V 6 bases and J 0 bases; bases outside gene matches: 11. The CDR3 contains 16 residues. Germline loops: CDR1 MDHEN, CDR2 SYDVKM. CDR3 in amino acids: CASSSPGRGSSYEQYV. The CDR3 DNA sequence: TGTGCCAGCAGCTCCCCCGGGCGGGGGAGCTCCTACGAGCAGTACGTC.

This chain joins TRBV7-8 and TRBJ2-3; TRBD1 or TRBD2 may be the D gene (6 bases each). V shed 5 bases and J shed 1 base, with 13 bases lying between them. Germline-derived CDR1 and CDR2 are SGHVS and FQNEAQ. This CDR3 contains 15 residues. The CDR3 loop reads CASSRGGGRTDTQYF. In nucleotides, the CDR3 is TGTGCCAGCAGCCGAGGTGGGGGGCGCACAGATACGCAGTATTTT.

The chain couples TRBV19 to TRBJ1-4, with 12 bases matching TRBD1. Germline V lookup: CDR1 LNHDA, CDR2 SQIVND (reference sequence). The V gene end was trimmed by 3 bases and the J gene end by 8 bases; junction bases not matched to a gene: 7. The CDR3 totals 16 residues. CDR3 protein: CASSILAGTGGEKLFF. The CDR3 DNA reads TGTGCCAGTAGTATTCTTGCCGGGACAGGGGGCGAAAAACTGTTTTTT.

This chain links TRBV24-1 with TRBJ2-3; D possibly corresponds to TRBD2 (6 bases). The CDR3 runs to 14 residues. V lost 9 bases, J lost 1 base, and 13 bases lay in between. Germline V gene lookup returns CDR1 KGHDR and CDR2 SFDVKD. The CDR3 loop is CATGRGEGTDTQYF. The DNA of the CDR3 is TGTGCCACCGGAAGAGGGGAGGGCACAGATACGCAGTATTTT.

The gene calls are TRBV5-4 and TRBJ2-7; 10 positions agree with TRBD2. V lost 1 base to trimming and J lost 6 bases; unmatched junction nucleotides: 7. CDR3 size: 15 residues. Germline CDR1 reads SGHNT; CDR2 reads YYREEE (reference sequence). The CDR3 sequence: CASSLRGTSVSEQYV. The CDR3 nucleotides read TGTGCCAGCAGCTTGCGTGGGACTAGCGTTTCCGAGCAGTACGTC.

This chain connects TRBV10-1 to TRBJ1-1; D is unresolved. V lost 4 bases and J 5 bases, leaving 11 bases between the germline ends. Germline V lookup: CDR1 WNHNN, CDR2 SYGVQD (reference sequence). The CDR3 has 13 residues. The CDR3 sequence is CASSGPEGTEAFF. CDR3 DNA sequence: TGCGCCAGCAGTGGACCCGAGGGAACTGAAGCTTTCTTT.

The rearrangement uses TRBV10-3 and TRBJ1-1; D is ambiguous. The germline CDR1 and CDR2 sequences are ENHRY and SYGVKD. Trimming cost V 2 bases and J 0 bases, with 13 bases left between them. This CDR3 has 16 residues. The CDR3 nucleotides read TGTGCCATCAGTGAGGGGAGGCCTGGGGTGAACACTGAAGCTTTCTTT. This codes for CAISEGRPGVNTEAFF.

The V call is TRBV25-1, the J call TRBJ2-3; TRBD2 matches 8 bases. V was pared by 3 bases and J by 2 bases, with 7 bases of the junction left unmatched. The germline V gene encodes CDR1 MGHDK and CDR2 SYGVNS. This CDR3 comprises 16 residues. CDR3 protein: CASSEGLERPTDTQYF. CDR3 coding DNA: TGTGCCAGCAGTGAGGGACTAGAGAGACCCACAGATACGCAGTATTTT.

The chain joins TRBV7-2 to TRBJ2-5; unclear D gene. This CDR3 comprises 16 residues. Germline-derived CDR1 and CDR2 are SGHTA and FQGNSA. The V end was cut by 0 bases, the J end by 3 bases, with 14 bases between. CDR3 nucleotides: TGTGCCAGCAGCTTAGCGGGGTGGGCAGCAAAAGAGACCCAGTACTTC. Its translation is CASSLAGWAAKETQYF.

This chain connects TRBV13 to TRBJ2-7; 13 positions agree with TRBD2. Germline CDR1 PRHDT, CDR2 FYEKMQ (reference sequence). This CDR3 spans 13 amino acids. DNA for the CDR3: TGTGCCAGCAGCTCCGGGACTAGCGGGGACTTAATCGTC. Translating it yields CASSSGTSGDLIV.

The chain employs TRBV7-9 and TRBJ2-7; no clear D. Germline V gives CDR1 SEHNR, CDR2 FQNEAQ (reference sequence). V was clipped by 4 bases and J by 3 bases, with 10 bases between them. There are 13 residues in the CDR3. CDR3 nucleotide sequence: TGTGCCAGCAGCTCTAGGTCTTACTACGAGCAGTACTTC. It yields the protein CASSSRSYYEQYF.

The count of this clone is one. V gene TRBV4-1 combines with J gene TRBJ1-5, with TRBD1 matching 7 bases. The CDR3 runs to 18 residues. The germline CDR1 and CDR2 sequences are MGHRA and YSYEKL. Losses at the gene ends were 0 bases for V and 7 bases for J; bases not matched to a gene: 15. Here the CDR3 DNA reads TGCGCCAGCAGCCAAGAAAGGTTTGTTAGTACAGGGGTACAGCCCCAGCATTTT. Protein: CASSQERFVSTGVQPQHF.

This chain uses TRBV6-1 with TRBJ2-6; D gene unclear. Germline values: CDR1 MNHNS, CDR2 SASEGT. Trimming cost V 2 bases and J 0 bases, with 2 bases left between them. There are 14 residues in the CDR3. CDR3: CASSESSGANVLTF. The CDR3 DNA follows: TGTGCCAGCAGTGAAAGCTCTGGGGCCAACGTCCTGACTTTC.